One and the same sample provided the 12 T cell receptor beta chains below, sequenced in a study of blood T cell repertoires in COVID-19. TCRdb's copy holds only in-frame clones and misses some; the assay was immunoSEQ multiplex PCR. The sample lists approximately 390,000 clones, around 87% seen once, with about 2% in the top ten. Sequencing used peripheral blood. These receptors all stem from an older woman with COVID-19, enrolled during active disease.

This chain connects TRBV24-1 to TRBJ2-1; 8 nucleotides align to TRBD1. V lost 4 bases, J lost 5 bases, and 6 bases stayed unmatched. Germline CDR1 and CDR2: KGHDR and SFDVKD. The CDR3 has 15 residues. The chain's CDR3 is CATSDPGQGNNEQFF. The CDR3 bases are TGTGCCACCAGTGACCCCGGACAGGGAAACAATGAGCAGTTCTTC.

The rearrangement uses TRBV4-2 and TRBJ2-7, with a weak D call TRBD2 (6 bases). The CDR3 has 16 amino acids. CDR1 and CDR2 (germline): LGHNA, YNFKEQ. Trimming took off 0 bases at V and 10 bases at J, with 22 bases between the two ends. The CDR3 coding sequence is TGTGCCAGCAGCCAAGAATTTAAAGGGACTTACAACACCCAGTACTTC. It translates to CASSQEFKGTYNTQYF.

The rearrangement joins TRBV20-1 to TRBJ2-3; TRBD1 is a possible D gene (5 bases). Trimming removed 5 bases from V and 4 bases from J, with 7 bases in between. Germline V gives CDR1 DFQATT, CDR2 SNEGSKA (reference sequence). The CDR3 contains 11 residues. CDR3 sequence (DNA): TGCAGTGCTCTAGGGGCAGATACGCAGTATTTT. Translated, it gives CSALGADTQYF.

The chain uses TRBV11-2 and TRBJ1-1, with D perhaps TRBD1 (5 bases). Germline V lookup: CDR1 SGHAT, CDR2 FQNNGV. The CDR3 length is 16 residues. The V gene lost 1 base and the J gene lost 1 base, with 13 bases spanning the gap. The DNA of the CDR3 is TGTGCCAGCAGCTTAGGGGGAGGGACTCAGAACACTGAAGCTTTCTTT. Translation gives CASSLGGGTQNTEAFF.

This chain links TRBV3-1 (or the pseudogene TRBV3-2) with TRBJ1-6, with 10 bases lining up with TRBD1. After removal of 3 bases from V and 9 bases from J, the junction contained 2 bases not matched to a gene. This CDR3 is built from 14 residues. In germline, CDR1 is LGHDT, CDR2 YNNKEL (reference sequence). The CDR3 protein is CASSHGQGGSPLHF. CDR3 DNA sequence: TGTGCCAGCAGCCACGGACAGGGGGGTTCACCCCTCCACTTT.

The rearrangement links TRBV5-4 to TRBJ2-2; D might be TRBD1 (5 bases). The V gene's germline CDR1 is SGHNT and CDR2 YYREEE (reference sequence). This CDR3 is built from 15 residues. V lost 4 bases to trimming and J lost 0 bases, with 10 bases between them. CDR3 protein: CASSQQDSNTGELFF. In DNA form, the CDR3 reads TGTGCCAGCAGCCAACAGGATTCGAACACCGGGGAGCTGTTTTTT.

The V and J genes are TRBV5-1 and TRBJ2-3; 12 positions agree with TRBD2. Germline V gives CDR1 SGHRS, CDR2 YFSETQ. Unmatched junction bases numbered 3, after V lost 0 bases and J lost 4 bases. The CDR3 is 16 amino acids. CDR3 amino acids: CASSLGTSGVSDTQYF. The CDR3 bases are TGCGCCAGCAGCTTGGGGACTAGCGGGGTGTCAGATACGCAGTATTTT.

The rearrangement uses TRBV6-5 and TRBJ2-7; possibly TRBD1 for D (6 bases). V was shortened by 6 bases and J by 3 bases, with 15 bases between the two germline ends. The germline V gene encodes CDR1 MNHEY and CDR2 SVGAGI. The CDR3 covers 14 residues. The CDR3 loop is CASRRTDSNYEQYF. The DNA for the CDR3 is TGTGCCAGCAGGAGGACAGATTCGAACTACGAGCAGTACTTC.

The V and J genes are TRBV5-1 and TRBJ1-1; TRBD1 might be the D (6 bases). The V gene lost 5 bases and the J gene lost 6 bases, with 11 bases spanning the gap. The CDR3 contains 12 residues. CDR1 and CDR2 (germline): SGHRS, YFSETQ. CDR3 nucleotides: TGCGCCAGCAGTTCTTGGGGGCCTGAAGCTTTCTTT. This translates into CASSSWGPEAFF.

V and J are TRBV20-1 and TRBJ2-5, with 9 bases matching TRBD2. Germline CDR1 and CDR2: DFQATT and SNEGSKA (reference sequence). V gave up 6 bases and J gave up 4 bases; unmatched junction bases: 9. There are 14 residues in the CDR3. In DNA, the CDR3 is TGCAGTGCCAGTCCTGGTAGCGGGGGAGAGACCCAGTACTTC. Residues: CSASPGSGGETQYF.

The J gene is TRBJ1-2, the V gene TRBV6-6; 7 positions agree with TRBD1. Germline lookup yields CDR1 MNHNY and CDR2 SVGAGI (reference sequence). J was trimmed by 7 bases and V by 6 bases; bases with no gene match: 11. This CDR3 contains 14 residues. The CDR3 is CASRNTGTAGGYTF. The CDR3 DNA reads TGTGCCAGCAGAAACACCGGGACAGCTGGTGGCTACACCTTC.

The chain carries TRBV29-1 and TRBJ2-3; D is unclear. V was cut by 4 bases and J by 6 bases, with 5 bases left in between. The CDR3 contains 10 residues. Germline V gene lookup returns CDR1 SQVTM and CDR2 ANQGSEA. In DNA, the CDR3 is TGCAGCGTTGGAGTGGATACGCAGTATTTT. This codes for CSVGVDTQYF.